This T cell receptor beta chain was sequenced for a study of graft-versus-host responses after intestinal transplantation. For the study at large: Tacrolimus and steroids were given for about three years to all recipients after anti-thymocyte globulin induction.

Germline assignment: CDR1 SGDLS and CDR2 YYNGEE. Trimming left V 0 bases short and J 5 bases short, with 12 bases between. The CDR3 contains 14 residues. Note on this clone: The antigen is not known.

Study-level results: Association was observed between peak circulating GvH clone levels and early post-transplant HvG declines. High graft-versus-host to host-versus-graft clonal ratios were seen in allografts of patients with graft-donor T cell macrochimerism. Investigators detected GvH clones in recipient marrow, with some emerging earlier in ileum or blood.

Sequencing was performed with immunoSEQ multiplex PCR; in TCRdb, only in-frame clones are kept and a portion is missing. The sample includes tens of thousands of clones, about 92% of them seen just once. The TCR comes from a human donor who received an intestinal transplant. The source material was unstimulated CD8+ T cells sorted from spleen or lymph node cells, sampled before intestinal transplant. The V gene is TRBV9, the J gene TRBJ2-7; a possible D gene is TRBD1 (6 bases). The CDR3 loop is CASSVEGVTHEQYF. The CDR3 bases are TGTGCCAGCAGCGTAGAGGGGGTGACCCACGAGCAGTACTTC.